The 17 T cell receptor beta chains below were found in one sample sequenced in a study of pediatric ulcerative colitis. The method was immunoSEQ multiplex PCR; TCRdb's version includes in-frame clones alone and lacks a portion of them. Of about 36,000 clones listed, less than 85% are singletons. Specimen: blood. These receptors all stem from a girl aged 5 to 17 with moderate ulcerative colitis.

V and J are TRBV28 and TRBJ2-7; D may be TRBD1 or TRBD2 (5 bases each). Germline CDR1 is MDHEN and CDR2 is SYDVKM. The CDR3 has 13 residues. V was trimmed by 6 bases and J by 5 bases, leaving 14 bases between them. The CDR3 sequence is CASRRRGWDEQYF. The CDR3 nucleotides read TGTGCCAGCAGGCGACGGGGCTGGGACGAGCAGTACTTC.

This clone was counted once. V is TRBV7-2 and J is TRBJ2-6, with D unresolved. The CDR3 spans 16 residues. Germline lookup yields CDR1 SGHTA and CDR2 FQGNSA. The V end lost 2 bases, the J end lost 0 bases, and 8 bases lay between the germline ends. The CDR3 DNA sequence: TGTGCCAGCAGCTTAAGCGCCTTCTCTGGGGCCAACGTCCTGACTTTC. This gives the protein CASSLSAFSGANVLTF. Filled out from reference TRBV7-2 and TRBJ2-6, the complete variable domain reads GAGVSQSPSNKVTEKGKDVELRCDPISGHTALYWYRQSLGQGLEFLIYFQGNSAPDKSGLPSDRFSAERTGGSVSTLTIQRTQQEDSAVYLCASSLSAFSGANVLTFGAGSRLTVL.

In its sample, this clone was seen once. V gene TRBV5-1 combines with J gene TRBJ2-5, with 12 bases identical to TRBD2. Germline V lookup: CDR1 SGHRS, CDR2 YFSETQ. This CDR3 is built from 15 residues. With V trimmed by 4 bases and J by 2 bases, 3 bases remained unmatched. The CDR3 protein is CASSRGLAGQETQYF. The CDR3 bases are TGCGCCAGCAGCAGAGGACTAGCGGGACAAGAGACCCAGTACTTC.

The chain's CDR3 is CASSISTGLAVQYF. In DNA form, the CDR3 reads TGTGCCAGTAGTATATCAACCGGACTAGCGGTGCAGTATTTT. The rearrangement links TRBV19 to TRBJ2-3; 10 bases match TRBD2. With V trimmed by 2 bases and J by 11 bases, 7 bases remained unmatched. There are 14 residues in the CDR3. CDR1 is LNHDA, CDR2 SQIVND, per germline (reference sequence).

This sequence joins TRBV18 and TRBJ2-7; TRBD1 matches 7 bases. The germline CDR1 and CDR2 sequences are KGHSH and LQKENI. The CDR3 is 13 residues long. V was clipped by 10 bases and J by 3 bases; unmatched bases: 9. CDR3 amino acids: CATSNRGDYEQYF. For the CDR3, the DNA is TGTGCCACATCAAACAGGGGAGACTACGAGCAGTACTTC.

V is TRBV5-6 and J is TRBJ2-7, with 13 bases aligning to TRBD2. After removal of 3 bases from V and 2 bases from J, the junction contained 5 bases not matched to a gene. The CDR3 has 16 residues. Per germline, CDR1 SGHDT and CDR2 YYEEEE. The CDR3 region is CASSSGLAGFPYEQYF. CDR3 sequence (DNA): TGTGCCAGCAGCTCGGGACTAGCGGGATTCCCCTACGAGCAGTACTTC.

The rearrangement links TRBV28 to TRBJ1-5; D is possibly TRBD1 (5 bases). V gave up 6 bases and J gave up 0 bases, with 21 bases separating them. The CDR3 is made up of 18 amino acids. Germline assignment: CDR1 MDHEN and CDR2 SYDVKM. DNA of the CDR3: TGTGCCAGCAGAACAGGTTCCTCCAAGGGGTATAGCAATCAGCCCCAGCATTTT. Protein product: CASRTGSSKGYSNQPQHF. Drawing the rest from reference TRBV28 and TRBJ1-5, the complete variable domain is DVKVTQSSRYLVKRTGEKVFLECVQDMDHENMFWYRQDPGLGLRLIYFSYDVKMKEKGDIPEGYSVSREKKERFSLILESASTNQTSMYLCASRTGSSKGYSNQPQHFGDGTRLSIL.

This sequence joins TRBV4-1 and TRBJ2-7, with D perhaps matching TRBD1 or TRBD2 (5 bases each). This CDR3 has 16 amino acids. V was pared by 0 bases and J by 0 bases, with 12 bases between. CDR1 is MGHRA and CDR2 is YSYEKL in the germline V gene. The CDR3 bases are TGCGCCAGCAGCCAAGATTGGGGGTACAGCTCCTACGAGCAGTACTTC. It yields the protein CASSQDWGYSSYEQYF.

The chain is built from TRBV10-2 and TRBJ1-1; D unclear. This CDR3 is built from 13 residues. Germline V lookup: CDR1 WSHSY, CDR2 SAAADI. V was clipped by 1 base and J by 1 base, with 4 bases between them. The DNA for the CDR3 is TGCGCCAGCAGTGAGTTGGGGAACACTGAAGCTTTCTTT. It translates to CASSELGNTEAFF.

The chain is built from TRBV25-1 and TRBJ2-5; D is unclear. Germline values: CDR1 MGHDK, CDR2 SYGVNS. Trimming left V 4 bases short and J 3 bases short, with 15 bases between. This CDR3 region has 15 residues. CDR3 sequence reads: CASSGVDKKEETQYF. The CDR3 region has the DNA TGTGCCAGCAGTGGGGTTGACAAGAAAGAAGAGACCCAGTACTTC.

The chain employs TRBV15 and TRBJ2-7; D is ambiguous. Looked up from germline, CDR1 is LNHNV and CDR2 is YYDKDF (reference sequence). This CDR3 region has 14 residues. V shed 0 bases and J shed 0 bases, with 6 bases lying between them. The CDR3 here is CATSREPSSYEQYF. CDR3 in DNA: TGTGCCACCAGCAGAGAACCTAGCTCCTACGAGCAGTACTTC.

The chain's CDR3 is CASRPVGYGNTIYF. CDR3 sequence (DNA): TGTGCCAGCAGGCCAGTTGGGTATGGAAACACCATATATTTT. The genes are TRBV6-5 and TRBJ1-3; D is unresolved. The V gene's germline CDR1 is MNHEY and CDR2 SVGAGI. V was pared by 6 bases and J by 3 bases, with 12 bases between. CDR3 size: 14 residues.

J is TRBJ2-3 and V is TRBV5-5, with D hard to call. This CDR3 is 12 amino acids long. The ends were cut back, 6 bases at V and 6 bases at J, with 11 bases in the middle. Germline V CDR1 and CDR2: SGHKS, YYEKEE (reference sequence). In DNA, the CDR3 is TGTGCCAGCATCGAAAAGGTGGATACGCAGTATTTT. Translation gives CASIEKVDTQYF.

The rearrangement links TRBV27 to TRBJ1-4; D is ambiguous. The V and J ends lost 2 bases and 0 bases respectively, with 13 bases between them. The CDR3 has 17 amino acids. The germline gives CDR1 MNHEY, CDR2 SMNVEV (reference sequence). CDR3 in DNA: TGTGCCAGCAGTTTAGGCAGGAGACCGGCAACTAATGAAAAACTGTTTTTT. Protein sequence: CASSLGRRPATNEKLFF.

The chain joins TRBV7-9 to TRBJ2-3; D perhaps matches TRBD2 (6 bases). The CDR3 sequence is 15 residues long. Trimming removed 5 bases at V and 0 bases at J, with 12 bases between. Germline-derived CDR1 and CDR2 are SEHNR and FQNEAQ (reference sequence). CDR3 in DNA: TGTGCCAGCAGCCCCCTAGGGACTAGCACAGATACGCAGTATTTT. Translation: CASSPLGTSTDTQYF.

The chain is built from TRBV5-6 and TRBJ1-5; D not resolved. Germline V gene data show CDR1 as SGHDT and CDR2 as YYEEEE. The V end lost 0 bases, the J end lost 1 base, and 11 bases lay between the germline ends. The CDR3 consists of 16 residues. The CDR3, as DNA: TGTGCCAGCAGCTTGGCCGGGGTAGGGAGCAATCAGCCCCAGCATTTT. Amino acid sequence: CASSLAGVGSNQPQHF. The whole variable domain, remainder taken from reference TRBV5-6 and TRBJ1-5, is DAGVTQSPTHLIKTRGQQVTLRCSPKSGHDTVSWYQQALGQGPQFIFQYYEEEERQRGNFPDRFSGHQFPNYSSELNVNALLLGDSALYLCASSLAGVGSNQPQHFGDGTRLSIL.

The chain recombines TRBV15 with TRBJ1-1; 10 positions agree with TRBD1. Germline assignment: CDR1 LNHNV and CDR2 YYDKDF (reference sequence). With 0 bases clipped from V and 5 bases from J, the junction kept 3 bases outside the gene matches. The length of the CDR3 is 15 residues. The CDR3 spells CATSRETGGVTEAFF. The CDR3 bases are TGTGCCACCAGCAGAGAGACAGGGGGCGTGACTGAAGCTTTCTTT.